Listed here are 9 T cell receptor beta chains from one sample, sequenced in a study of early T cells in non-severe SARS-CoV-2 infection. One entry per CDR3 protein, called by TCRdb with MiXCR from the 5' RACE reads. In the table there are 25,000 to 30,000 distinct CDR3 sequences, 5.4% of which are singletons. The specimen sequenced was whole blood. These receptors all stem from an adult who was a healthcare worker with PCR-confirmed SARS-CoV-2 infection or an uninfected control (not recorded which).

This clonotype has a count of ten or more. V usage is TRBV11-2 and J usage is TRBJ1-5; D not certain. Germline CDR1 reads SGHAT; CDR2 reads FQNNGV. The CDR3 covers 14 residues. Trimming cost V 1 base and J 4 bases, with 8 bases left between them. CDR3 region: CASSLGRQNQPQHF. The CDR3 DNA follows: TGTGCCAGCAGCTTAGGTCGGCAGAATCAGCCCCAGCATTTT.

This clonotype was observed many times. V gene TRBV28 combines with J gene TRBJ2-5; D is perhaps TRBD1 (5 bases). V lost 2 bases and J lost 1, with 11 bases in between. Germline V gives CDR1 MDHEN, CDR2 SYDVKM. The CDR3 runs 15 residues. The DNA of the CDR3 is TGTGCCAGCAGTTTACTGACAGCTGCCCAAGAGACCCAGTACTTC. It is translated as CASSLLTAAQETQYF. The complete variable domain, with remaining parts taken from reference TRBV28 and TRBJ2-5, reads DVKVTQSSRYLVKRTGEKVFLECVQDMDHENMFWYRQDPGLGLRLIYFSYDVKMKEKGDIPEGYSVSREKKERFSLILESASTNQTSMYLCASSLLTAAQETQYFGPGTRLLVL.

This clonotype appeared a few times. The J gene is TRBJ1-2, the V gene TRBV5-1; the D gene is possibly TRBD1 (5 bases). This CDR3 is built from 14 residues. V was shortened by 1 base and J by 5 bases, with 12 bases between the two germline ends. The germline gives CDR1 SGHRS, CDR2 YFSETQ. In nucleotides, the CDR3 is TGCGCCAGCAGCTTGACCCAGGGCAGTTATGGCTACACCTTC. Its protein product is CASSLTQGSYGYTF.

This clonotype was detected only a few times. The chain carries TRBV6-2 or TRBV6-3 and TRBJ2-7; D gene unclear. Germline assignment: CDR1 MNHEY and CDR2 SVGEGT. Trimming left V 1 base short and J 3 bases short, with 4 bases between. The CDR3 runs 12 residues. The CDR3 coding sequence is TGTGCCAGCAGTTACTTCGACTACGAGCAGTACTTC. It codes for CASSYFDYEQYF.

In its sample, this clonotype is medium-sized (0.01 to 0.1%). The rearrangement links TRBV6-2 or TRBV6-3 to TRBJ1-5, with a possible D match to TRBD1 (5 bases). From germline, CDR1 is MNHEY and CDR2 SVGEGT. The CDR3 sequence is 14 residues long. V was trimmed by 5 bases and J by 4 bases, leaving 12 bases between them. CDR3 in DNA: TGTGCCAGCAGTCGGGGACGGGAGAATCAGCCCCAGCATTTT. It specifies CASSRGRENQPQHF.

There are many counts of this clonotype. V is TRBV24-1 and J is TRBJ1-2; 7 nucleotides agree with TRBD1. V lost 2 bases and J lost 4; bases outside the gene matches: 0. The CDR3 spans 13 residues. The germline CDR1 and CDR2 sequences are KGHDR and SFDVKD. CDR3 nucleotides: TGTGCCACCAGTGATTACAGGGGCTATGGCTACACCTTC. Amino acid sequence: CATSDYRGYGYTF.

This clonotype was recorded a few times. This chain joins TRBV11-2 and TRBJ2-7; D uncertain. The CDR3 is made up of 14 amino acids. Germline CDR1 is SGHAT and CDR2 is FQNNGV. Trimming removed 4 bases at V and 2 bases at J, with 12 bases between. The CDR3 loop is CASSSLALPYEQYF. CDR3 sequence (DNA): TGTGCCAGCAGCTCATTAGCACTACCCTACGAGCAGTACTTC.

V and J are TRBV7-2 and TRBJ2-2, with D tentatively TRBD2 (5 bases). Trimming shortened V by 2 bases and J by 0 bases, and 16 bases separated the two germline ends. Germline CDR1 and CDR2: SGHTA and FQGNSA. CDR3 size: 18 residues. For the CDR3, the DNA is TGTGCCAGCAGCTTACGCTTCCGATCACTAGCGAACACCGGGGAGCTGTTTTTT. This encodes CASSLRFRSLANTGELFF.

The V call is TRBV7-6, the J call TRBJ2-2; 8 bases line up with TRBD1. CDR1 and CDR2 (germline): SGHVS, FNYEAQ. This CDR3 is 13 amino acids long. V lost 5 bases and J lost 4; bases outside the gene matches: 0. CDR3: CASSGTGTGELFF. CDR3 nucleotides: TGTGCCAGCAGCGGGACAGGCACCGGGGAGCTGTTTTTT.